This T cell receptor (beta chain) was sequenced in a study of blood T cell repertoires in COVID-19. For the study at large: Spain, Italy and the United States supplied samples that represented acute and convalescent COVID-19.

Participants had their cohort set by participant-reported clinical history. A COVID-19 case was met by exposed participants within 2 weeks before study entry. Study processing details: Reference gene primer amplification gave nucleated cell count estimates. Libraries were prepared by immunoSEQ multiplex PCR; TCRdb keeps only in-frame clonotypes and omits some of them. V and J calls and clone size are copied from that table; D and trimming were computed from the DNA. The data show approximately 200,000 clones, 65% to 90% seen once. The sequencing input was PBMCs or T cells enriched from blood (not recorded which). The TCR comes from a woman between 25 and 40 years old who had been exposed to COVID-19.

The CDR3 nucleotides read TGTGCCAGCAGTTTAACCGGTTGGGGGGAGCTGTTTTTT. It yields the protein CASSLTGWGELFF. This rearrangement joins TRBV27 to TRBJ2-2; unclear D gene. The germline CDR1 and CDR2 sequences are MNHEY and SMNVEV (reference sequence). V was trimmed by 2 bases and J by 8 bases, leaving 9 bases between them. The CDR3 contains 13 residues.